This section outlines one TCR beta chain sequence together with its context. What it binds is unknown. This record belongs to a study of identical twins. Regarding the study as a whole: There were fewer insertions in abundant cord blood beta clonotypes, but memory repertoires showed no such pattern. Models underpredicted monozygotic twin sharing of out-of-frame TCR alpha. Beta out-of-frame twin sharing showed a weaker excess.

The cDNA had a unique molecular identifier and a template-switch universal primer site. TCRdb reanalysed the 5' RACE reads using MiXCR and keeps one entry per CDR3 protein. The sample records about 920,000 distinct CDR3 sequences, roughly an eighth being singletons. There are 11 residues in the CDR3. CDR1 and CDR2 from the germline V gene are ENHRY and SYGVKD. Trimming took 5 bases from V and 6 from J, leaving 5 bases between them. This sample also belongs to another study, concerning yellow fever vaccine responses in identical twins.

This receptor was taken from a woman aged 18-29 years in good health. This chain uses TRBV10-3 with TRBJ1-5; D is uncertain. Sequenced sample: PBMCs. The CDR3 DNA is TGTGCCATCAGTCGGGGTCAGCCCCAGCATTTT. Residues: CAISRGQPQHF.